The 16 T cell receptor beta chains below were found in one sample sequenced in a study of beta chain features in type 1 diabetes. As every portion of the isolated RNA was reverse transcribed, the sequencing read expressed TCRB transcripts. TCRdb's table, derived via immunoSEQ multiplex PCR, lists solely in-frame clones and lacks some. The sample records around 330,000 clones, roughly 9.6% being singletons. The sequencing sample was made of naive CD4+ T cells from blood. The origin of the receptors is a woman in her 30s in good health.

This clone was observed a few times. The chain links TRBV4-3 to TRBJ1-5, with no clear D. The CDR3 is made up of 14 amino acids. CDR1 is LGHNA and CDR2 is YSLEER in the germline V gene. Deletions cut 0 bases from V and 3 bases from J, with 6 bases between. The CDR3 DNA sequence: TGCGCCAGCAGCCAAGATAGCAACAATCAGCCCCAGCATTTT. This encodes CASSQDSNNQPQHF.

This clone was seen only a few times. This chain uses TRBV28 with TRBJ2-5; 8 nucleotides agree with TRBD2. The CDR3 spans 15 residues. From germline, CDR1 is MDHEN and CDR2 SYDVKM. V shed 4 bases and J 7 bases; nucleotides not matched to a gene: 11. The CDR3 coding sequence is TGTGCCAGCAGTTCCCCGGGACTAGTCCCCGGGACCCAGTACTTC. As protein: CASSSPGLVPGTQYF.

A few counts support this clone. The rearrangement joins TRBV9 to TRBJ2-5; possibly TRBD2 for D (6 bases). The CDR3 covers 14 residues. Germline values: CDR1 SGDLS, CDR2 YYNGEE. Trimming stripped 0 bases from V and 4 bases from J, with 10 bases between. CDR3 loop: CASSVVGGRETQYF. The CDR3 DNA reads TGTGCCAGCAGCGTAGTGGGGGGTCGAGAGACCCAGTACTTC.

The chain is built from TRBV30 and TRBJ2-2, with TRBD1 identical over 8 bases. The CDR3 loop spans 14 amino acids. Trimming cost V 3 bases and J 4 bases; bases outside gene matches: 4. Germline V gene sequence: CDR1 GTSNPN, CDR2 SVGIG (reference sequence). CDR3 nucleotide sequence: TGTGCCTGGAGGACAGGGGCCGCCACCGGGGAGCTGTTTTTT. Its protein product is CAWRTGAATGELFF.

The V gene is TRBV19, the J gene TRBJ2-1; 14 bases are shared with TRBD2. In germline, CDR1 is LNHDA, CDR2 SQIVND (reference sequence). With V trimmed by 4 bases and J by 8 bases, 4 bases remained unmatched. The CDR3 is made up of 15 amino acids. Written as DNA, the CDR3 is TGTGCCAGTAGTAAGGGACTAGCGGGAGTCGATGAGCAGTTCTTC. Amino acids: CASSKGLAGVDEQFF.

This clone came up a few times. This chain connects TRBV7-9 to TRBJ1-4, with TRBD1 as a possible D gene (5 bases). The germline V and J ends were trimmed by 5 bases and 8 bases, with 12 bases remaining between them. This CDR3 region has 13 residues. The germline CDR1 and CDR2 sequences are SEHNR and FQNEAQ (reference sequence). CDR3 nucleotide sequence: TGTGCCAGCAGCCTCTCCAGGGTGGAAAAACTGTTTTTT. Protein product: CASSLSRVEKLFF. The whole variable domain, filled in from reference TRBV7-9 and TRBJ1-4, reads DTGVSQNPRHKITKRGQNVTFRCDPISEHNRLYWYRQTLGQGPEFLTYFQNEAQLEKSRLLSDRFSAERPKGSFSTLEIQRTEQGDSAMYLCASSLSRVEKLFFGSGTQLSVL.

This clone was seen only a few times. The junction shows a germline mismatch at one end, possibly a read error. The CDR3 nucleotides are TGTGCCAGCAGCCCCCGGGGACTAGCGGGACTTCAGGACTTC. This gives the protein CASSPRGLAGLQDF. The chain has TRBV7-2 and TRBJ2-7; 13 bases align to TRBD2. This CDR3 spans 14 amino acids. The germline V gene encodes CDR1 SGHTA and CDR2 FQGNSA.

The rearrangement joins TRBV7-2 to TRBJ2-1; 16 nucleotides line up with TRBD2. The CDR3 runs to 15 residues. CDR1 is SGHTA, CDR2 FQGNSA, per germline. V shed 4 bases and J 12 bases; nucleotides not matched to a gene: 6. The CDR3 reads CASSSGLAGGPGQFF. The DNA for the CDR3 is TGTGCCAGCAGCTCGGGACTAGCGGGAGGGCCCGGGCAGTTCTTC.

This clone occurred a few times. CDR3 coding DNA: TGCGCCAGCAGACCGGGGGGGAGCACAGATACGCAGTATTTT. This encodes CASRPGGSTDTQYF. The rearrangement links TRBV5-1 to TRBJ2-3; 8 bases align to TRBD2. CDR1 is SGHRS and CDR2 is YFSETQ in the germline V gene. The ends lost 5 bases at V and 0 bases at J; junction bases unmatched: 2. The CDR3 loop spans 14 amino acids.

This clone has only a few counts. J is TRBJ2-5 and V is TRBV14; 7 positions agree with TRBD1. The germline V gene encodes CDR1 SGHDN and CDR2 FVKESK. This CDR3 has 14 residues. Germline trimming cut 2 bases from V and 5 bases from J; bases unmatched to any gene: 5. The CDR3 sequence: CASSQPQGLETQYF. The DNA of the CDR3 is TGTGCCAGCAGCCAACCACAGGGGCTGGAGACCCAGTACTTC.

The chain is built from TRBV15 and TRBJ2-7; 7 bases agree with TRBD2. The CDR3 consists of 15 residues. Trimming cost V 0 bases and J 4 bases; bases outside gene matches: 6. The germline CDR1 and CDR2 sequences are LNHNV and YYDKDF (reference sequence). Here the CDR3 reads CATSRDRLAYYEQYF. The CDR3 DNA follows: TGTGCCACCAGCAGAGATCGACTAGCTTATTACGAGCAGTACTTC.

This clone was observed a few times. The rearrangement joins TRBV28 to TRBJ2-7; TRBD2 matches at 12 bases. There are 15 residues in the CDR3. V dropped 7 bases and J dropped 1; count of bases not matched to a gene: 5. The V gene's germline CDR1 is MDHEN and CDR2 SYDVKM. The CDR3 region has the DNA TGTGCCAGCAATGACGGGACTAGCGGGTCCTACGAGCAGTACTTC. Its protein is CASNDGTSGSYEQYF.

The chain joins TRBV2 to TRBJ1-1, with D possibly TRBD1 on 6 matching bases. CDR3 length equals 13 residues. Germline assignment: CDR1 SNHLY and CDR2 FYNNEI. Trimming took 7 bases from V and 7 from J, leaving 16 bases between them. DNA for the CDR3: TGTGCCAGCAAATCGACAGGAATGCTTGAAGCTTTCTTT. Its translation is CASKSTGMLEAFF.

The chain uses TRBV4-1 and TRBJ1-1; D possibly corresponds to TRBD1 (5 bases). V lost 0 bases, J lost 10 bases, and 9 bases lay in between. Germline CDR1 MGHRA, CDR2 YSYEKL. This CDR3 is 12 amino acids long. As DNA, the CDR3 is TGCGCCAGCAGCCAAGAAGGCAGGGTAGCTTTCTTT. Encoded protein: CASSQEGRVAFF.

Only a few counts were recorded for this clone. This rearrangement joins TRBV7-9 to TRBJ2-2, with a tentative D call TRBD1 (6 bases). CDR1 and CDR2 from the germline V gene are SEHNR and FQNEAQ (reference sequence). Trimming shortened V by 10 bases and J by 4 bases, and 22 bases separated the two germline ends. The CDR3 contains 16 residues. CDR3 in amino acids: CATFKTGTSLTGELFF. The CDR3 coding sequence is TGTGCCACCTTCAAAACCGGGACATCCCTCACCGGGGAGCTGTTTTTT.

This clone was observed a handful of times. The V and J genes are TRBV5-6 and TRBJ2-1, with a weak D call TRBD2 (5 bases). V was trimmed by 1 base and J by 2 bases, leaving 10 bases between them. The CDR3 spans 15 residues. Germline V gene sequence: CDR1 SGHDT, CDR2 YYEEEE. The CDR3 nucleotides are TGTGCCAGCAGCTTGTTCTCCGGGGCCTACAATGAGCAGTTCTTC. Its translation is CASSLFSGAYNEQFF. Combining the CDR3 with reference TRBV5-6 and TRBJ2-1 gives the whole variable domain DAGVTQSPTHLIKTRGQQVTLRCSPKSGHDTVSWYQQALGQGPQFIFQYYEEEERQRGNFPDRFSGHQFPNYSSELNVNALLLGDSALYLCASSLFSGAYNEQFFGPGTRLTVL.